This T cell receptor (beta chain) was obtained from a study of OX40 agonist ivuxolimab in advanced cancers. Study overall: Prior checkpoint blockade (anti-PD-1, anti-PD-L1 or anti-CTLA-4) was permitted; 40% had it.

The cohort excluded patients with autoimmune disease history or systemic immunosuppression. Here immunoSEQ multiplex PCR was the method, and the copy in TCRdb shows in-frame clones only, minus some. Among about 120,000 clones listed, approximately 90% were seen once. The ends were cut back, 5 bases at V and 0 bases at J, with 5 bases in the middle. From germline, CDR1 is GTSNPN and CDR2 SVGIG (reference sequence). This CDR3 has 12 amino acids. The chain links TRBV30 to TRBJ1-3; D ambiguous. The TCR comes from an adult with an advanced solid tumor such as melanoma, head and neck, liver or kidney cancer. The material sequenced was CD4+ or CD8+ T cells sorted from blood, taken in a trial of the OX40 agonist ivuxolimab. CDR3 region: CAWGLSGNTIYF. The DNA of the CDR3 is TGTGCCTGGGGACTCTCTGGAAACACCATATATTTT.